The present TCR beta chain was sequenced within a study of OX40 agonist ivuxolimab in advanced cancers. Across the study: The study enrolled dose-escalation patients with hepatocellular carcinoma, melanoma, renal cell or head and neck cancer.

This table comes from immunoSEQ multiplex PCR, and its TCRdb copy is limited to in-frame clones, with some not included. This sample carries more than 45,000 clones, about 88% of them seen once, and the ten largest clones take around 1.5%. Sequencing used CD4+ or CD8+ T cells sorted from blood, obtained in a trial of the OX40 agonist ivuxolimab. This TCR was recovered from an adult with an advanced solid tumor such as melanoma, head and neck, liver or kidney cancer.

DNA of the CDR3: TGTGCCAGCAGCTCAGCGGGGGGATCCTACGAGCAGTACTTC. Its translation is CASSSAGGSYEQYF. The chain couples TRBV7-9 to TRBJ2-5; 9 bases line up with TRBD2. The DNA matches TRBJ2-7 better at its end, which makes the J call doubtful. Looked up from germline, CDR1 is SEHNR and CDR2 is FQNEAQ (reference sequence). This CDR3 contains 14 residues.